This entry concerns a single T cell receptor (beta chain). Sequencing used immunoSEQ multiplex PCR; TCRdb keeps in-frame clones, though not all of them. The sample gives more than 55,000 clones, 80% to 95% of which show up once; roughly 5% is in the top ten. This sample is drawn from a study of technical replicates of blood from a few donors. The source is a human donor in good health. Some clones in this sample may be carry-over from other donors' samples. Material: PBMCs.

CDR3 in DNA: TGCGCCAGCAGCCAATCAACGACAGGGGTTGAAAACACCATATATTTT. It specifies CASSQSTTGVENTIYF. This rearrangement joins TRBV4-3 to TRBJ1-3; 8 positions match TRBD1. The V and J ends lost 2 bases and 6 bases, in that order; junction bases with no gene match: 9. Germline lookup yields CDR1 LGHNA and CDR2 YSLEER. The length of the CDR3 is 16 residues.